Presented here are 23 T cell receptor beta chains from one specimen sequenced in a study of blood T cell repertoires in COVID-19. Assay: immunoSEQ multiplex PCR; the TCRdb copy retains only in-frame clones and omits some. The sample includes some 140,000 clones, about 80% of them seen just once. The sequenced sample consisted of peripheral blood. The receptors were gathered from a woman aged 60-75 years with acute or convalescent COVID-19.

This chain links TRBV24-1 with TRBJ1-1; a possible D gene is TRBD1 (5 bases). Per the germline V gene, CDR1 is KGHDR and CDR2 is SFDVKD. This CDR3 has 16 residues. The germline V and J ends were trimmed by 3 bases and 3 bases, with 16 bases remaining between them. The CDR3 nucleotides are TGTGCCACCAGTGATGGGGCAATGGTAGGGGACACTGAAGCTTTCTTT. Residues: CATSDGAMVGDTEAFF.

The V call is TRBV10-3, the J call TRBJ1-2, with D perhaps matching TRBD1 (6 bases). The germline V gene encodes CDR1 ENHRY and CDR2 SYGVKD. CDR3 size: 13 residues. The V and J ends lost 3 bases and 8 bases respectively, with 13 bases between them. Written as DNA, the CDR3 is TGTGCCATCAGTGATCTGGGGGCGGGCGGCTACACCTTC. Amino acid sequence: CAISDLGAGGYTF.

The J gene is TRBJ2-2, the V gene TRBV5-1; D is unclear. Germline loops: CDR1 SGHRS, CDR2 YFSETQ. This CDR3 comprises 14 residues. Deletions cut 1 base from V and 6 bases from J, with 10 bases between. The CDR3 nucleotides are TGCGCCAGCAGCTTGTTATCTACCCCCGGGGAGCTGTTTTTT. Amino acid sequence: CASSLLSTPGELFF.

J is TRBJ1-4 and V is TRBV5-1; maybe TRBD1 (5 bases). V lost 3 bases, J lost 7 bases, and 16 bases lay in between. The CDR3 sequence is 15 residues long. Germline CDR1 and CDR2: SGHRS and YFSETQ. CDR3 DNA: TGCGCCAGCAGCTCCCTGGGGCAGGGAGGTGAAAAACTGTTTTTT. Protein sequence: CASSSLGQGGEKLFF.

This sequence joins TRBV4-2 and TRBJ1-2; TRBD1 matches 7 bases. The CDR3 covers 16 residues. The V gene's germline CDR1 is LGHNA and CDR2 YNFKEQ. The ends lost 2 bases at V and 4 bases at J; junction bases unmatched: 10. CDR3 coding DNA: TGTGCCAGCAGCCAAACCGCAGACAGGGCTTCCTATGGCTACACCTTC. As protein: CASSQTADRASYGYTF.

J is TRBJ1-1 and V is TRBV27; D unclear. The V gene's germline CDR1 is MNHEY and CDR2 SMNVEV (reference sequence). Trimming took 5 bases from V and 5 from J, leaving 15 bases between them. CDR3 length: 14 amino acids. The CDR3 loop reads CASSTGNSATEAFF. DNA for the CDR3: TGTGCCAGCAGTACCGGGAATAGCGCTACTGAAGCTTTCTTT.

The V call is TRBV10-3, the J call TRBJ2-6; maybe TRBD1 (5 bases). The CDR3 sequence is 14 residues long. The ends were cut back, 8 bases at V and 4 bases at J, with 12 bases in the middle. The germline CDR1 and CDR2 sequences are ENHRY and SYGVKD. CDR3 region: CAIDTGPGANVLTF. CDR3 sequence (DNA): TGTGCCATCGATACAGGCCCCGGGGCCAACGTCCTGACTTTC.

This chain uses TRBV2 with TRBJ1-1, with D perhaps matching TRBD1 (6 bases). This CDR3 spans 15 amino acids. Trimming left V 0 bases short and J 5 bases short, with 13 bases between. The V gene's germline CDR1 is SNHLY and CDR2 FYNNEI. CDR3: CASSEAHSTGTEAFF. CDR3 DNA sequence: TGTGCCAGCAGTGAAGCGCATAGTACAGGGACTGAAGCTTTCTTT.

V is TRBV7-2 and J is TRBJ1-1; the match to TRBD1 covers 10 bases. Germline V CDR1 and CDR2: SGHTA, FQGNSA. The J segment lost 7 bases and the V segment lost 5 bases, leaving 7 bases of the junction unmatched. CDR3 length equals 14 residues. Here the CDR3 DNA reads TGTGCCAGCAGCGTGACAGGGGGCGCGGTTGAAGCTTTCTTT. Its translation is CASSVTGGAVEAFF. Full variable domain (remainder filled in from reference TRBV7-2 and TRBJ1-1): GAGVSQSPSNKVTEKGKDVELRCDPISGHTALYWYRQSLGQGLEFLIYFQGNSAPDKSGLPSDRFSAERTGGSVSTLTIQRTQQEDSAVYLCASSVTGGAVEAFFGQGTRLTVV.

This chain uses TRBV5-1 with TRBJ1-2, with a possible D match to TRBD1 (6 bases). V was shortened by 5 bases and J by 2 bases, with 13 bases between the two germline ends. Germline loops: CDR1 SGHRS, CDR2 YFSETQ. This CDR3 comprises 14 residues. The CDR3 sequence is CASRPATGNYGYTF. The DNA for the CDR3 is TGCGCCAGCAGACCCGCCACAGGGAACTATGGCTACACCTTC.

V usage is TRBV11-2 and J usage is TRBJ1-1, with 8 bases that match TRBD1. The V segment lost 5 bases and the J segment 4 bases; nucleotides outside the gene matches: 3. The CDR3 runs to 13 residues. Germline V gene lookup returns CDR1 SGHAT and CDR2 FQNNGV. CDR3 sequence (DNA): TGTGCCAGCAGCCCCGACAGGGGCACTGAAGCTTTCTTT. Protein product: CASSPDRGTEAFF.

In this sample, this clone turned up once. The chain carries TRBV19 and TRBJ2-7; 13 bases align to TRBD2. The CDR3 is 15 residues long. V was clipped by 3 bases and J by 1 base; unmatched bases: 0. Germline V gene sequence: CDR1 LNHDA, CDR2 SQIVND (reference sequence). The CDR3 nucleotides read TGTGCCAGTAGTATGGGACTAGCGGGGTCCTACGAGCAGTACGTC. Translation gives CASSMGLAGSYEQYV.

The chain has TRBV18 and TRBJ1-5; TRBD1 matches at 7 bases. CDR3 size: 14 residues. Germline loops: CDR1 KGHSH, CDR2 LQKENI. With 1 base clipped from V and 7 bases from J, the junction kept 4 bases outside the gene matches. The CDR3 loop is CASSPRQGGQPQHF. The CDR3 DNA reads as TGTGCCAGCTCACCACGGCAGGGGGGACAGCCCCAGCATTTT.

The chain has TRBV5-1 and TRBJ1-6; D is unclear. CDR1 is SGHRS and CDR2 is YFSETQ in the germline V gene. V was trimmed by 0 bases and J by 7 bases, leaving 14 bases between them. This CDR3 contains 16 residues. CDR3 sequence (DNA): TGCGCCAGCAGCTTGGGCCTCGTACAGTTGAATTCACCCCTCCACTTT. Protein sequence: CASSLGLVQLNSPLHF.

The chain couples TRBV18 to TRBJ1-5; a weak D match, TRBD1 (6 bases). Germline assignment: CDR1 KGHSH and CDR2 LQKENI. The CDR3 has 16 amino acids. V was shortened by 5 bases and J by 1 base, with 15 bases between the two germline ends. CDR3 sequence reads: CASSANTGSSNQPQHF. In nucleotides, the CDR3 is TGTGCCAGCTCAGCCAATACAGGGTCCAGCAATCAGCCCCAGCATTTT.

The rearrangement links TRBV30 to TRBJ1-6; perhaps TRBD1 as D (6 bases). This CDR3 has 16 amino acids. The germline V gene has CDR1 GTSNPN and CDR2 SVGIG (reference sequence). The germline V and J ends were trimmed by 0 bases and 6 bases, with 15 bases remaining between them. The CDR3, as DNA: TGTGCCTGGAGTGTAGGCAGCACAGGGCTTAATTCACCCCTCCACTTT. Amino acids: CAWSVGSTGLNSPLHF.

The V call is TRBV6-5, the J call TRBJ1-3, with a possible D match to TRBD1 (6 bases). Germline-derived CDR1 and CDR2 are MNHEY and SVGAGI. The CDR3 loop spans 16 amino acids. With 2 bases removed from V and 3 bases from J, the gap between germline ends came to 14 bases. The CDR3 DNA is TGTGCCAGCAGTTACCGGCGGGGGGCTTTTGGAAACACCATATATTTT. Translated: CASSYRRGAFGNTIYF.

This chain links TRBV6-5 with TRBJ1-2; TRBD1 matches 10 bases. J lost 12 bases, V lost 2 bases, and 3 bases had no gene match. The CDR3 sequence is 12 residues long. Germline V gene sequence: CDR1 MNHEY, CDR2 SVGAGI. The CDR3 nucleotides read TGTGCCAGCAGTTACATGGGACAGGGGAACACCTTC. Its translation is CASSYMGQGNTF.

The chain joins TRBV2 to TRBJ1-1, with 7 bases identical to TRBD1. Per the germline V gene, CDR1 is SNHLY and CDR2 is FYNNEI. The V gene end was trimmed by 7 bases and the J gene end by 0 bases; junction bases not matched to a gene: 17. This CDR3 is built from 18 residues. The CDR3 nucleotides are TGTGCCAGCATTCCCGATGCCCGACAGGGCCCCATGAACACTGAAGCTTTCTTT. Protein product: CASIPDARQGPMNTEAFF.

This rearrangement joins TRBV6-6 to TRBJ1-2; 7 bases map to TRBD1. Per the germline V gene, CDR1 is MNHNY and CDR2 is SVGAGI (reference sequence). J was trimmed by 10 bases and V by 2 bases; bases with no gene match: 4. The CDR3 is 12 amino acids. CDR3 DNA: TGTGCCAGCAGTTACCCGGGACAGCTCTACACCTTC. As protein: CASSYPGQLYTF.

This chain joins TRBV29-1 and TRBJ1-5; D perhaps matches TRBD1 (6 bases). CDR1 is SQVTM, CDR2 ANQGSEA, per germline. The CDR3 is 12 residues long. Trimming cost V 7 bases and J 9 bases, with 16 bases left between them. The CDR3 sequence is CSAGQPSGPQHF. CDR3 sequence (DNA): TGCAGCGCAGGACAGCCCTCGGGGCCCCAGCATTTT.

This chain links TRBV5-1 with TRBJ2-5; 8 bases align to TRBD2. The CDR3 spans 18 residues. V trimming: 2 bases; J trimming: 5 bases; junction bases outside the gene matches: 17. CDR1 and CDR2 from the germline V gene are SGHRS and YFSETQ. Written as DNA, the CDR3 is TGCGCCAGCAGCTTACTCGTGTCCGGGACTAGGGGGTTGGAGACCCAGTACTTC. It yields the protein CASSLLVSGTRGLETQYF.

This sequence joins TRBV5-6 and TRBJ2-7; D is perhaps TRBD1 (7 bases). The V gene's germline CDR1 is SGHDT and CDR2 YYEEEE. Trimming cost V 4 bases and J 3 bases, with 17 bases left between them. The length of the CDR3 is 15 residues. The CDR3 protein is CASSDSRQGLYEQYF. The CDR3 bases are TGTGCCAGCAGCGATAGCAGACAGGGACTCTACGAGCAGTACTTC.